The clone carrying this T cell receptor (beta chain) has at least ten counts. With 7 bases removed from V and 6 bases from J, the gap between germline ends came to 14 bases. Germline V gene sequence: CDR1 MNHEY, CDR2 SVGEGT. This CDR3 comprises 13 residues. This entry belongs to a study of T cells after yellow fever vaccination. Across the whole study: Libraries from low-cell-number fractions were prepared with the SMART-Seq v4 Ultra Low Input RNA kit.

TCRdb ran MiXCR on the 5' RACE reads and lists one entry per CDR3 protein. The sample lists hundreds of thousands of distinct CDR3 sequences; around 3.9% were seen once. J is TRBJ2-3 and V is TRBV6-2 or TRBV6-3, with D hard to call. The sequence derives from a young man who received the YFV17D yellow fever vaccine. Sequencing was performed on PBMCs, taken on the day of the yellow fever booster vaccination. The CDR3 DNA sequence: TGTGCCAGCAAGGGTAAACCCCCCGATACGCAGTATTTT. As protein: CASKGKPPDTQYF.